This entry is about one T cell receptor beta chain. Its antigen remains unidentified. Within one base of it there is no much larger clone, and no base qualities were kept. TCRbeta CDR3 regions were amplified from genomic DNA using the immunoSEQ Assay, a bias-controlled multiplex PCR. The source study handled its data this way. Within the assay, amplification of reference gene primers was used to estimate how many nucleated cells each sample contained. To quantify the absolute abundance of each unique TCRbeta CDR3 rearrangement, sequence reads were collapsed and filtered. For each sample, productive Simpson clonality was calculated by taking the square root of Simpson's diversity index across productive rearrangements. Drawn from immuneACCESS, this table holds only the in-frame rearrangements with V and J called that TCRdb kept. Clones are partly lost; checked studies trace under half to an unresolved V gene and leave the rest unexplained. For V, J and clone size, that table is used; D and trimming come from the DNA. The table for this sample lists tens of thousands of clones; about nine tenths of them were counted only once. The ten largest clones take up 20% to 25% of the sample.

This sample is drawn from a study of blood T cell repertoires in COVID-19 (dated by TCRdb to 2020 to 2022). With respect to the entire study: Samples from collaborators originated in the United States, Italy and Spain and spanned both the acute and convalescent phases of COVID-19. The material from the prospective study consisted of cDNA or gDNA derived from T cells, B-cell-depleted T cells, or PBMCs. Deeply sampled blood TCRbeta repertoires from subjects exposed to, actively infected with, or recovered from COVID-19 were included in the dataset. The repertoires were released in a freely available public database intended as a resource for research on the immune response to SARS-CoV-2. Sample metadata almost always included a de-identified subject ID, COVID-19 status, age in years and sex. Samples came from the ongoing ImmuneRACE study (first 160 participants) plus 1,254 subjects from 6 global collaborators. Where HLA class I and class II types were available, the types were taken from metadata supplied by the sample provider, not from assay-based typing.

General findings and caveats noted by the study authors: Clinical and demographic metadata were provided uncurated, with the amount varying by source and participant.

Reading the germline V gene gives CDR1 KGHDR and CDR2 SFDVKD. The junction shows trimming of 9 bases on V and 5 bases on J, plus 18 bases between the germline ends. The CDR3 runs 14 amino acids, cysteine and phenylalanine included. CDR3 DNA is the only sequence kept; it has 42 bases, read in frame from the first base. Whole blood was collected in K2EDTA tubes by collaborating institutions according to the institutions' own protocols. Collaborator samples were shipped for TCRbeta analysis as frozen whole blood, isolated PBMCs, or DNA extracted from either sample type. The rearranged segments are TRBV24-1 and TRBJ2-5; perhaps TRBD2 is the D gene, with 7 bases matching. Sequencing used peripheral blood. The sequence derives from a woman in her forties or fifties with active or convalescent COVID-19. The DNA sequence is as follows: TGTGCCACCCCTAGGGGGGGAAAGGGCGAGACCCAGTACTTC. It is translated as CATPRGGKGETQYF.